This entry concerns a single T cell receptor (beta chain). The investigators amplified TCR beta CDR3 regions from RNA transcripts. Initially, a first-round RT-PCR of the TCR CDR3 employed the HTBI primer set. TCRdb ran MiXCR on the multiplex PCR reads and lists one entry per CDR3 protein. Here the sample spans more than 500,000 distinct CDR3 sequences, roughly 16% being singletons. This record belongs to a study of T cells in Graves' hyperthyroidism and ophthalmopathy. V trimming: 0 bases; J trimming: 2 bases; junction bases outside the gene matches: 1. This CDR3 contains 15 residues. Germline V gene lookup returns CDR1 SGHDN and CDR2 FVKESK.

This rearrangement joins TRBV14 to TRBJ2-1; 7 nucleotides align to TRBD2. Sequencing was carried out using blood. The TCR comes from a woman in her twenties or thirties with Graves' ophthalmopathy. The CDR3 sequence is CASSQDGLAYNEQFF. The DNA of the CDR3 is TGTGCCAGCAGCCAAGATGGACTAGCCTACAATGAGCAGTTCTTC.